This T cell receptor beta chain was identified in a study of long-term antiretroviral therapy in people with HIV. Study-wide points: CDR3 length ranges were narrower in HIV repertoires than in controls.

The CDR3 consists of 15 residues. Trimming cost V 5 bases and J 2 bases, with 13 bases left between them. CDR1 and CDR2 (germline): LNHDA, SQIVND (reference sequence). Participants who had HIV were, without exception, treated in the United States. This clone was seen only a few times. Its antigen is undetermined. The run of the v3.0 immunoSEQ assay was at survey level. Sequencing aimed at 40,000-50,000 T-cell genomes per sample. Some clones are missing from TCRdb's copy, which holds only in-frame ones; the method was immunoSEQ multiplex PCR. The sample has approximately 24,000 clones; 81% are singletons.

This clonotype was obtained from a man between 25 and 39 years old with HIV. The chain employs TRBV19 and TRBJ2-1, with a tentative D call TRBD1 (6 bases). Sequenced here: unsorted PBMCs, sampled 4.4 years after starting antiretroviral therapy. CDR3: CASSLGAGPYNEQFF. CDR3 nucleotides: TGTGCCAGTAGTTTGGGGGCAGGGCCCTACAATGAGCAGTTCTTC.